This TCR beta chain was retrieved from a study of blood T cell repertoires in COVID-19. In the case of this clone: Other DNA sequences in the sample encode the same CDR3.

The V gene end was trimmed by 3 bases and the J gene end by 2 bases; junction bases not matched to a gene: 3. This CDR3 is 15 amino acids long. Germline values: CDR1 SGHTA, CDR2 FQGNSA. Method: immunoSEQ multiplex PCR; TCRdb's copy keeps in-frame clones and lacks some. This table has roughly 230,000 clones, around 85% appearing once. The sequencing sample was made of peripheral blood. The sequence was obtained from a middle-aged man with COVID-19, enrolled during active disease. The chain employs TRBV7-2 and TRBJ2-7; 11 nucleotides agree with TRBD2. The CDR3 region has the DNA TGTGCCAGCAGCTTTACTAGCGGGGGAGCCTACGAGCAGTACTTC. Protein sequence: CASSFTSGGAYEQYF.